These 29 T cell receptor beta chains were all obtained from the same sample, sequenced in a study of blood T cell repertoires in COVID-19. Sequencing was performed with immunoSEQ multiplex PCR; in TCRdb, only in-frame clones are kept and a portion is missing. The sample includes tens of thousands of clones, under 80% of them seen just once. The sample was peripheral blood. The receptors shown here come from a human donor in a cohort sampled during active COVID-19.

The chain is built from TRBV18 and TRBJ2-1, with a possible D match to TRBD1 (5 bases). Looked up from germline, CDR1 is KGHSH and CDR2 is LQKENI. CDR3 size: 17 residues. The V gene lost 5 bases and the J gene lost 5 bases, with 22 bases spanning the gap. Here the CDR3 reads CASSTFTGGSLHNEQFF. In nucleotides, the CDR3 is TGTGCCAGCTCAACCTTCACAGGTGGTAGTCTCCACAATGAGCAGTTCTTC.

This clone came up a few times. This chain connects TRBV5-6 to TRBJ2-3; 8 positions agree with TRBD2. There are 17 residues in the CDR3. V gave up 2 bases and J gave up 0 bases; unmatched junction bases: 8. CDR1 and CDR2 from the germline V gene are SGHDT and YYEEEE. The CDR3 bases are TGTGCCAGCAGCTTAAGTAGTTCTAGCGGGAGCACAGATACGCAGTATTTT. The encoded protein is CASSLSSSSGSTDTQYF.

The chain's CDR3 is CASSLSGGQGYEQYF. CDR3 DNA: TGTGCCAGCAGCTTATCAGGGGGACAGGGGTACGAGCAGTACTTC. The V call is TRBV7-8, the J call TRBJ2-7; 10 bases map to TRBD1. Unmatched junction bases numbered 5, after V lost 2 bases and J lost 4 bases. Germline CDR1 and CDR2: SGHVS and FQNEAQ. The CDR3 has 15 amino acids.

This sequence joins TRBV6-2 or TRBV6-3 and TRBJ2-3, with D possibly being TRBD2 (6 bases). There are 15 residues in the CDR3. Trimming took 5 bases from V and 3 from J, leaving 15 bases between them. Germline lookup yields CDR1 MNHEY and CDR2 SVGEGT. Here the CDR3 reads CASSSLREFTDTQYF. In nucleotides, the CDR3 is TGTGCCAGCAGTAGTCTACGGGAGTTTACAGATACGCAGTATTTT.

The V call is TRBV5-1, the J call TRBJ1-1, with D perhaps matching TRBD1 (6 bases). Germline CDR1 SGHRS, CDR2 YFSETQ. This CDR3 contains 13 residues. The V end was cut by 5 bases, the J end by 1 base, with 9 bases between. CDR3 amino acids: CASSTGQNTEAFF. CDR3 nucleotide sequence: TGCGCCAGCAGTACGGGACAGAACACTGAAGCTTTCTTT.

This clone was detected once. The J gene is TRBJ2-3, the V gene TRBV7-9; perhaps TRBD1 as D (6 bases). The germline gives CDR1 SEHNR, CDR2 FQNEAQ (reference sequence). CDR3 length equals 15 residues. V was shortened by 4 bases and J by 1 base, with 12 bases between the two germline ends. The CDR3 sequence: CASSSGQIGTDTQYF. The CDR3 DNA is TGTGCCAGCAGCTCAGGACAGATCGGCACAGATACGCAGTATTTT.

The CDR3 region has the DNA TGTGCCAGCAGCTTAGCGCCCGGACACCAGGCCGTGGACATTCAGTACTTC. It specifies CASSLAPGHQAVDIQYF. The chain links TRBV7-8 to TRBJ2-4; the D gene is possibly TRBD1 (5 bases). CDR3 length: 17 residues. Looked up from germline, CDR1 is SGHVS and CDR2 is FQNEAQ. V lost 0 bases, J lost 8 bases, and 20 bases lay in between.

V usage is TRBV6-4 and J usage is TRBJ2-2; a weak D match, TRBD1 (6 bases). Germline CDR1 MRHNA, CDR2 SNTAGT. The CDR3 is 18 amino acids. Trimming shortened V by 2 bases and J by 4 bases, and 20 bases separated the two germline ends. The CDR3 protein is CASSDDARGWFGTGELFF. CDR3 coding DNA: TGTGCCAGCAGTGACGATGCCAGGGGTTGGTTTGGCACCGGGGAGCTGTTTTTT.

There are a few counts of this clone. The chain employs TRBV28 and TRBJ1-3, with 9 nucleotides matching TRBD1. Germline trimming cut 4 bases from V and 5 bases from J; bases unmatched to any gene: 15. Looked up from germline, CDR1 is MDHEN and CDR2 is SYDVKM. The CDR3 consists of 18 residues. The CDR3 sequence: CASSSSTLPGTGRNTIYF. The DNA of the CDR3 is TGTGCCAGCAGTTCGAGCACTCTCCCCGGGACAGGGCGAAACACCATATATTTT.

This clone was seen more than once but under ten times. V usage is TRBV6-2 or TRBV6-3 and J usage is TRBJ1-2; D is unresolved. The V and J ends lost 4 bases and 8 bases respectively, with 14 bases between them. CDR1 MNHEY and CDR2 SVGEGT come from the germline V gene. CDR3 length: 13 amino acids. The CDR3 DNA is TGTGCCAGCAGTTTATGGGAAGGGAGCGGCTACACCTTC. Translation gives CASSLWEGSGYTF.

The V call is TRBV28, the J call TRBJ2-6, with D unresolved. Germline V gives CDR1 MDHEN, CDR2 SYDVKM. V gave up 1 base and J gave up 0 bases, with 4 bases separating them. CDR3 length: 15 residues. CDR3 DNA sequence: TGTGCCAGCAGTTTATTTAGCTCTGGGGCCAACGTCCTGACTTTC. Translating gives CASSLFSSGANVLTF.

The rearrangement joins TRBV5-6 to TRBJ1-1; D may be TRBD1 (5 bases). CDR3 length: 14 residues. V was pared by 3 bases and J by 1 base, with 10 bases between. Germline V CDR1 and CDR2: SGHDT, YYEEEE. CDR3 DNA sequence: TGTGCCAGCAGCTCTTTGACAGAGAACACTGAAGCTTTCTTT. This sequence encodes CASSSLTENTEAFF.

The rearrangement uses TRBV6-2 or TRBV6-3 and TRBJ1-5; TRBD1 matches 9 bases. The CDR3 length is 17 residues. The V gene's germline CDR1 is MNHEY and CDR2 SVGEGT. With 5 bases clipped from V and 1 base from J, the junction kept 9 bases outside the gene matches. Here the CDR3 DNA reads TGTGCCAGCAGTCAGCCAAACAGGGGGCAAAGCAATCAGCCCCAGCATTTT. It translates to CASSQPNRGQSNQPQHF.

J is TRBJ2-2 and V is TRBV24-1; D unclear. There are 15 residues in the CDR3. Per the germline V gene, CDR1 is KGHDR and CDR2 is SFDVKD. The V end was cut by 5 bases, the J end by 0 bases, with 9 bases between. CDR3 sequence reads: CATSGKTTNTGELFF. The CDR3 DNA reads TGTGCCACCAGTGGAAAGACAACGAACACCGGGGAGCTGTTTTTT.

V gene TRBV10-3 combines with J gene TRBJ2-7; TRBD1 is a possible D gene (6 bases). The germline gives CDR1 ENHRY, CDR2 SYGVKD. The length of the CDR3 is 14 residues. V lost 3 bases, J lost 2 bases, and 11 bases lay in between. The CDR3 nucleotides read TGTGCCATCAGTGAAAAGGGACAAGCCTACGAGCAGTACTTC. Its protein product is CAISEKGQAYEQYF.

This clone has only one observation. V usage is TRBV7-2 and J usage is TRBJ2-3; 14 bases are a match to TRBD2. Germline values: CDR1 SGHTA, CDR2 FQGNSA. The CDR3 covers 16 residues. V lost 2 bases, J lost 5 bases, and 3 bases stayed unmatched. The CDR3 DNA sequence: TGTGCCAGCAGCTTACGACTAGCGGGAGGGGGAGATACGCAGTATTTT. Protein sequence: CASSLRLAGGGDTQYF. The variable domain in full, completed from reference TRBV7-2 and TRBJ2-3, reads GAGVSQSPSNKVTEKGKDVELRCDPISGHTALYWYRQSLGQGLEFLIYFQGNSAPDKSGLPSDRFSAERTGGSVSTLTIQRTQQEDSAVYLCASSLRLAGGGDTQYFGPGTRLTVL.

This clone turned up a few times. The chain carries TRBV29-1 and TRBJ2-7, with D tentatively TRBD1 (5 bases). Per the germline V gene, CDR1 is SQVTM and CDR2 is ANQGSEA. Deletions cut 7 bases from V and 6 bases from J, with 19 bases between. The CDR3 is 13 amino acids. In nucleotides, the CDR3 is TGCAGCGGCGCAGTAGGGGTCCCTAGCGAGCAGTACTTC. This codes for CSGAVGVPSEQYF.

The chain employs TRBV2 and TRBJ1-2, with D possibly TRBD1 on 5 matching bases. The CDR3 covers 15 residues. With 6 bases removed from V and 6 bases from J, the gap between germline ends came to 20 bases. Germline lookup yields CDR1 SNHLY and CDR2 FYNNEI. CDR3 coding DNA: TGTGCCAGCAGCGGAATGGGGCAGGATTGGGATGGCTACACCTTC. It yields the protein CASSGMGQDWDGYTF.

V usage is TRBV7-9 and J usage is TRBJ1-1; maybe TRBD1 (6 bases). CDR3 length equals 13 residues. Trimming took off 1 base at V and 10 bases at J, with 13 bases between the two ends. Germline CDR1 reads SEHNR; CDR2 reads FQNEAQ (reference sequence). This CDR3 is CASSLEGGLVAFF. The CDR3 nucleotides read TGTGCCAGCAGCTTAGAGGGGGGGCTCGTAGCTTTCTTT.

The V gene is TRBV7-2, the J gene TRBJ2-5; 10 nucleotides match TRBD2. The CDR3 has 14 amino acids. Germline loops: CDR1 SGHTA, CDR2 FQGNSA. With 2 bases clipped from V and 4 bases from J, the junction kept 1 base outside the gene matches. CDR3 in amino acids: CASSLRLAGETQYF. In DNA, the CDR3 is TGTGCCAGCAGCTTACGACTAGCGGGAGAGACCCAGTACTTC.

This clone was observed a single time. V and J are TRBV3-1 (or the pseudogene TRBV3-2) and TRBJ1-3; maybe TRBD1 (5 bases). Trimming removed 4 bases at V and 0 bases at J, with 10 bases between. This CDR3 comprises 15 residues. The germline V gene encodes CDR1 LGHDT and CDR2 YNNKEL (reference sequence). CDR3 DNA sequence: TGTGCCAGCAGCCGACTAGGGGACTCTGGAAACACCATATATTTT. This encodes CASSRLGDSGNTIYF.

V gene TRBV6-5 combines with J gene TRBJ1-5, with 10 bases lining up with TRBD1. Per germline, CDR1 MNHEY and CDR2 SVGAGI. Trimming removed 6 bases from V and 6 bases from J; junction bases left unmatched: 8. The CDR3 is 15 residues long. CDR3 loop: CASSAGQGEGQPQHF. The CDR3 DNA sequence: TGTGCCAGCAGCGCCGGACAGGGGGAGGGTCAGCCCCAGCATTTT.

The V gene is TRBV30, the J gene TRBJ1-5; TRBD1 aligns across 9 bases. V dropped 5 bases and J dropped 6; count of bases not matched to a gene: 11. The CDR3 consists of 15 residues. Looked up from germline, CDR1 is GTSNPN and CDR2 is SVGIG (reference sequence). The CDR3, as DNA: TGTGCCTGGGGAAAAGGACAGGGGATACTTCAGCCCCAGCATTTT. Its translation: CAWGKGQGILQPQHF.

In this sample, this clone turned up a few times. The V gene is TRBV5-4, the J gene TRBJ2-5, with TRBD2 identical over 8 bases. Germline assignment: CDR1 SGHNT and CDR2 YYREEE (reference sequence). V was clipped by 6 bases and J by 5 bases; unmatched bases: 15. This CDR3 is built from 16 residues. The CDR3 spells CASTLLEGERGETQYF. The CDR3 bases are TGTGCCAGCACCCTCCTTGAGGGGGAGCGGGGGGAGACCCAGTACTTC. The entire variable domain, with the rest obtained from reference TRBV5-4 and TRBJ2-5, is as follows: ETGVTQSPTHLIKTRGQQVTLRCSSQSGHNTVSWYQQALGQGPQFIFQYYREEENGRGNFPPRFSGLQFPNYSSELNVNALELDDSALYLCASTLLEGERGETQYFGPGTRLLVL.

V and J are TRBV7-2 and TRBJ1-2, with a weak D call TRBD1 (6 bases). The V end was cut by 1 base, the J end by 7 bases, with 16 bases between. This CDR3 comprises 15 residues. Germline V gene sequence: CDR1 SGHTA, CDR2 FQGNSA. CDR3 DNA sequence: TGTGCCAGCAGCTTAGTGCAGGGAGGGGGGGCTGGCTACACCTTC. Amino acid sequence: CASSLVQGGGAGYTF. Supplemented by reference TRBV7-2 and TRBJ1-2, the full variable domain reads GAGVSQSPSNKVTEKGKDVELRCDPISGHTALYWYRQSLGQGLEFLIYFQGNSAPDKSGLPSDRFSAERTGGSVSTLTIQRTQQEDSAVYLCASSLVQGGGAGYTFGSGTRLTVV.

The chain combines TRBV19 with TRBJ2-3; 7 positions match TRBD2. The CDR3 spans 13 residues. The trim removed 6 bases at V and 2 bases at J, leaving 2 bases unmatched. Germline V gene lookup returns CDR1 LNHDA and CDR2 SQIVND (reference sequence). The CDR3 region is CASSGLVTDTQYF. In DNA form, the CDR3 reads TGTGCCAGTAGCGGACTAGTCACAGATACGCAGTATTTT.

The chain uses TRBV28 and TRBJ1-2; D call uncertain. Trimming took off 6 bases at V and 4 bases at J, with 6 bases between the two ends. This CDR3 region has 11 residues. The germline CDR1 and CDR2 sequences are MDHEN and SYDVKM. The CDR3 is CASRGPYGYTF. CDR3 nucleotide sequence: TGTGCCAGCAGGGGCCCCTATGGCTACACCTTC.

V gene TRBV7-2 combines with J gene TRBJ1-1, with a possible D match to TRBD1 (5 bases). Trimming removed 5 bases from V and 4 bases from J, with 20 bases in between. The germline V gene encodes CDR1 SGHTA and CDR2 FQGNSA. The CDR3 consists of 16 residues. CDR3 in DNA: TGTGCCAGCAGCAAGGGGTCGGGGGATTTCGGCACTGAAGCTTTCTTT. This translates into CASSKGSGDFGTEAFF.

This clone has only one observation. V is TRBV6-5 and J is TRBJ2-1; possible D gene TRBD1, 6 bases. There are 14 residues in the CDR3. Germline lookup yields CDR1 MNHEY and CDR2 SVGAGI. The V gene lost 5 bases and the J gene lost 4 bases, with 12 bases spanning the gap. CDR3 region: CASSIQGTYNEQFF. In nucleotides, the CDR3 is TGTGCCAGCAGTATACAGGGCACGTACAATGAGCAGTTCTTC.